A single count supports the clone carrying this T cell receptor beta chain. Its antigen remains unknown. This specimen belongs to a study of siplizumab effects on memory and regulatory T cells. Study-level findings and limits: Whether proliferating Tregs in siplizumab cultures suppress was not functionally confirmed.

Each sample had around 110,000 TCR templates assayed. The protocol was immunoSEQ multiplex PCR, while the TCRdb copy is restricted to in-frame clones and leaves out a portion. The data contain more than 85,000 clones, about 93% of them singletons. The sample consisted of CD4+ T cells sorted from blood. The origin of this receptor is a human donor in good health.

Here the CDR3 DNA reads TGTGCCAGCAGTTTCTGGCAGCCTTCAAACACTGAAGCTTTCTTT. Protein: CASSFWQPSNTEAFF. This chain links TRBV28 with TRBJ1-1, with D unresolved. This CDR3 spans 15 amino acids. The V and J ends lost 3 bases and 2 bases respectively, with 13 bases between them. The germline gives CDR1 MDHEN, CDR2 SYDVKM.